The 2 T cell receptor beta chains presented below share a single source sample, sequenced in a study of cytomegalovirus exposure and HLA in healthy donors (dated by TCRdb to about 2017). Library generation was performed with the immunoSEQ multiplex PCR assay. A mixture of 60 forward primers for TCR Vbeta segments and 13 reverse primers for TCR Jbeta segments was used in the multiplex PCR. This immuneACCESS table, as held by TCRdb, lists in-frame sequences with V and J called but not all clones. Of the missing ones, under half trace to an unresolved V gene in checked studies; the others have no known cause. The table for this sample lists under 150,000 clones; around 84% of them were counted only once. Together, the top ten hold 2% to 3% of the sample. The sample was PBMCs. The source is a man in his fifties in good health and CMV-seronegative.

The chain carries TRBV5-4 and TRBJ1-2, with D perhaps matching TRBD1 (6 bases). Trimming took off 0 bases at V and 2 bases at J, with 11 bases between the two ends. Germline CDR1 is SGHNT and CDR2 is YYREEE (reference sequence). The CDR3 has 15 amino acids. CDR3 protein: CASSLENRANYGYTF. Written as DNA, the CDR3 is TGTGCCAGCAGCTTGGAAAACAGGGCCAACTATGGCTACACCTTC. The full variable domain, its missing parts supplied by reference TRBV5-4 and TRBJ1-2, is ETGVTQSPTHLIKTRGQQVTLRCSSQSGHNTVSWYQQALGQGPQFIFQYYREEENGRGNFPPRFSGLQFPNYSSELNVNALELDDSALYLCASSLENRANYGYTFGSGTRLTVV.

This clone was counted a few times. This rearrangement joins TRBV2 to TRBJ1-1; D might be TRBD1 (6 bases). This CDR3 is 13 amino acids long. Looked up from germline, CDR1 is SNHLY and CDR2 is FYNNEI. V was pared by 2 bases and J by 5 bases, with 9 bases between. The CDR3 reads CASSEQGSTEAFF. The CDR3 bases are TGTGCCAGCAGTGAACAGGGGAGTACTGAAGCTTTCTTT.